Presented here are 6 T cell receptor beta chains from one specimen sequenced in a study of blood T cell repertoires in COVID-19. This table comes from immunoSEQ multiplex PCR, and its TCRdb copy is limited to in-frame clones, with some not included. The sample includes 360,000 or so clones, roughly 87% of them seen just once. Sample: PBMCs or T cells enriched from blood (not recorded which). Every receptor here comes from a woman aged 30 to 39 who had recovered from COVID-19.

V and J are TRBV5-3 and TRBJ1-1; TRBD1 agrees at 10 bases. TRBV5-3 is treated as an ORF (open reading frame) with a function not yet certain. Trimming took 3 bases from V and 4 from J; bases not matched to a gene: 12. The CDR3 totals 17 residues. The CDR3 protein is CARSCVDRGLRCTEAFF. As DNA, the CDR3 is TGTGCCAGAAGCTGCGTTGACAGGGGGCTTAGATGCACTGAAGCTTTCTTT.

This chain links TRBV10-3 with TRBJ2-3; 8 bases match TRBD2. Germline V gene sequence: CDR1 ENHRY, CDR2 SYGVKD. J was trimmed by 0 bases and V by 4 bases; bases with no gene match: 6. The CDR3 length is 16 residues. In DNA form, the CDR3 reads TGTGCCATCAGTGCAAAGCGGGAGACTAGCACAGATACGCAGTATTTT. This codes for CAISAKRETSTDTQYF.

A note on this clone: Different DNA sequences within this sample yield the same CDR3. J is TRBJ2-3 and V is TRBV5-1; D is unclear. Germline CDR1 SGHRS, CDR2 YFSETQ. V lost 3 bases and J lost 1, with 9 bases in between. The CDR3 consists of 14 residues. CDR3 protein: CASSSRAGTDTQYF. The CDR3 nucleotides read TGCGCCAGCAGCTCCCGAGCCGGCACAGATACGCAGTATTTT. Using reference TRBV5-1 and TRBJ2-3 for the parts outside the CDR3, the full variable domain is KAGVTQTPRYLIKTRGQQVTLSCSPISGHRSVSWYQQTPGQGLQFLFEYFSETQRNKGNFPGRFSGRQFSNSRSEMNVSTLELGDSALYLCASSSRAGTDTQYFGPGTRLTVL.

The chain has TRBV28 and TRBJ2-3, with 7 bases that match TRBD2. Germline V gene lookup returns CDR1 MDHEN and CDR2 SYDVKM. This CDR3 has 17 residues. V dropped 5 bases and J dropped 0; count of bases not matched to a gene: 11. DNA for the CDR3: TGTGCCAGCAGTCGCGAGCTAGCGGTTGGTAGCACAGATACGCAGTATTTT. Protein product: CASSRELAVGSTDTQYF.

The rearrangement links TRBV5-8 to TRBJ1-5; no clear D. In germline, CDR1 is SGHTS, CDR2 YDEGEE. Trimming pared 4 bases from V and 0 bases from J, leaving 14 bases between. The CDR3 runs to 16 residues. CDR3 sequence: CASSPSLRGSNQPQHF. The CDR3 nucleotides read TGTGCCAGCAGCCCGAGTCTTCGGGGTAGCAATCAGCCCCAGCATTTT.

V and J are TRBV2 and TRBJ1-5; 8 nucleotides match TRBD1. The CDR3 runs to 15 residues. The germline V gene encodes CDR1 SNHLY and CDR2 FYNNEI. The J segment lost 3 bases and the V segment lost 5 bases, leaving 6 bases of the junction unmatched. CDR3 DNA: TGTGCCAGCAGTTCCGACAGGGGCTACAATCAGCCCCAGCATTTT. Protein: CASSSDRGYNQPQHF. Full variable domain (remainder filled in from reference TRBV2 and TRBJ1-5): EPEVTQTPSHQVTQMGQEVILRCVPISNHLYFYWYRQILGQKVEFLVSFYNNEISEKSEIFDDQFSVERPDGSNFTLKIRSTKLEDSAMYFCASSSDRGYNQPQHFGDGTRLSIL.